A selection of T cell receptor beta chains follows, all from one sample in a study of cytomegalovirus exposure and HLA in healthy donors. Clones were sequenced by immunoSEQ multiplex PCR, and TCRdb holds only the in-frame ones, with some missing. The data show roughly 240,000 clones, approximately 90% seen once. Material for sequencing was PBMCs. The receptors were sampled from a young man in good health and CMV-seronegative. The CDR3 runs from the conserved cysteine through the conserved F or W. A D gene is named only where the DNA matches it firmly. Clone size is stated in some rows and not others, as once, few, many or a class when expanded.

J: TRBJ2-1
D: NA
V: TRBV18
size: NA
CDR3: CASSPPGANEQFF
DNA: TGTGCCAGCTCACCACCAGGGGCCAATGAGCAGTTCTTC

J: TRBJ2-1
D: NA
V: TRBV11-2
size: NA
CDR3: CASSLDYSYYNEQFF
DNA: TGTGCCAGCAGCTTAGATTACAGTTACTACAATGAGCAGTTCTTC

J: TRBJ2-2
D: TRBD2
V: TRBV10-3
size: NA
CDR3: CAISLSGGSTGELFF
DNA: TGTGCCATCAGTCTTAGCGGGGGATCCACCGGGGAGCTGTTTTTT

J: TRBJ1-2
D: NA
V: TRBV10-1
size: NA
CDR3: CASSDRPDYGYTF
DNA: TGCGCCAGCAGTGACAGGCCCGACTATGGCTACACCTTC

J: TRBJ1-2
D: TRBD1
V: TRBV18
size: NA
CDR3: CASSRQGNGHGYTF
DNA: TGTGCCAGCTCACGACAGGGTAATGGGCATGGCTACACCTTC

J: TRBJ2-1
D: TRBD2
V: TRBV7-2
size: NA
CDR3: CASSLMGGRQFF
DNA: TGTGCCAGCAGCTTAATGGGCGGGAGGCAGTTCTTC

J: TRBJ2-7
D: NA
V: TRBV12-5
size: NA
CDR3: CASGLPSSRRGREQYF
DNA: TGTGCTAGTGGTTTGCCTTCCAGCCGGAGAGGGAGGGAGCAGTACTTC

J: TRBJ1-3
D: NA
V: TRBV6-5
size: NA
CDR3: CATHAGNTIYF
DNA: TGTGCCACCCATGCTGGAAACACCATATATTTT

J: TRBJ1-1
D: NA
V: TRBV9
size: NA
CDR3: CASSATQGNTEAFF
DNA: TGTGCCAGCAGCGCAACACAGGGGAACACTGAAGCTTTCTTT

J: TRBJ2-3
D: TRBD2
V: TRBV14
size: NA
CDR3: CASSQDLLAGQYF
DNA: TGTGCCAGCAGCCAAGATCTCCTAGCGGGGCAGTATTTT

J: TRBJ2-2
D: NA
V: TRBV27
size: NA
CDR3: CASSLYNRATGELFF
DNA: TGTGCCAGCAGTTTATACAACAGGGCTACCGGGGAGCTGTTTTTT

J: TRBJ1-4
D: TRBD1
V: TRBV30
size: NA
CDR3: CAWSTGGPNEKLFF
DNA: TGTGCCTGGAGTACAGGGGGCCCTAATGAAAAACTGTTTTTT

J: TRBJ1-5
D: TRBD1
V: TRBV28
size: NA
CDR3: CASNPFNRGNQPQHF
DNA: TGTGCCAGCAATCCCTTTAACAGGGGAAATCAGCCCCAGCATTTT

J: TRBJ2-3
D: TRBD2
V: TRBV5-4
size: few
CDR3: CASSPSGGQGTDTQYF
DNA: TGTGCCAGCAGTCCTAGCGGGGGACAAGGCACAGATACGCAGTATTTT

J: TRBJ2-7
D: NA
V: TRBV19
size: NA
CDR3: CASSRQRSSYEQYF
DNA: TGTGCCAGTAGTAGGCAGAGGAGCTCCTACGAGCAGTACTTC

J: TRBJ2-7
D: TRBD1
V: TRBV2
size: NA
CDR3: CASTGQGGNEQYF
DNA: TGTGCCAGCACCGGACAGGGAGGCAACGAGCAGTACTTC

J: TRBJ1-5
D: NA
V: TRBV28
size: NA
CDR3: CASSYRHINQPQHF
DNA: TGTGCCAGCAGTTATCGACATATCAATCAGCCCCAGCATTTT

J: TRBJ2-5
D: NA
V: TRBV7-8
size: NA
CDR3: CASSSRGETQYF
DNA: TGTGCCAGCAGCTCCAGGGGTGAGACCCAGTACTTC

J: TRBJ1-5
D: TRBD1
V: TRBV2
size: NA
CDR3: CASSGDRLNQPQHF
DNA: TGTGCCAGCAGTGGGGACAGACTCAATCAGCCCCAGCATTTT

J: TRBJ1-2
D: NA
V: TRBV29-1
size: once
CDR3: CSVEVRSRRNYGYTF
DNA: TGCAGCGTTGAAGTCCGGTCGAGGAGGAACTATGGCTACACCTTC

J: TRBJ1-4
D: TRBD1
V: TRBV15
size: NA
CDR3: CATSRDPQGASEKLFF
DNA: TGTGCCACCAGCAGAGATCCTCAGGGGGCATCTGAAAAACTGTTTTTT

J: TRBJ2-3
D: TRBD1
V: TRBV6-6
size: NA
CDR3: CASSYRDRSSTDTQYF
DNA: TGTGCCAGCAGTTATAGGGACAGATCCTCCACAGATACGCAGTATTTT

J: TRBJ1-6
D: NA
V: TRBV5-6
size: NA
CDR3: CASSFGQGYNSPLHF
DNA: TGTGCCAGCAGCTTCGGCCAGGGGTATAATTCACCCCTCCACTTT